This T cell receptor (beta chain) derives from a study of blood T cells in healthy people across ages (dated by TCRdb to the mid-2010s). Broadly, across the study: In model experiments, template switching captured about one uniquely barcoded TCR beta cDNA molecule for every two T cells. The study measured age-related changes in TCR beta repertoire diversity using deep sequencing normalized with unique cDNA molecular identifiers. The donors were split into four age groups: young (average 16 years), middle-aged (nearly 40), aged (about 62) and long-lived (under 85). To avoid experimental bias, donors of different ages were distributed randomly across sequencing lanes. For two donors (one aged 18 to 29 and one aged 80 or older), the study analyzed two additional independent replicas of 1 million unique cDNA reads from the same blood draw. Beyond this particular receptor, the publication reports: Estimates of total diversity based on one million sequenced T cells were regarded as lower bounds and as underestimates. Compared with the aged group, more naive CD4+ T cells, fewer expanded clones and increased TCR diversity were shown by the long-lived group, suggesting age selection. Because profiling used bulk unsorted PBMCs, naive and antigen-experienced compartments could not be compared conclusively. There was a strong correlation between observed TCR beta diversity and the percentage of naive T cells measured by flow cytometry. Because the CMV infection status of the donors was unknown, age-related changes in expanded clonotypes may potentially have been confounded. As age increased, observed TCR beta diversity per million T cells dropped in a roughly linear way, and a significant reduction was already evident by age about 40.

Systemically healthy Caucasian individuals from Russia, 39 in total and aged about 6 to 95 years, were included as donors. Each donor gave approximately 9.3 milliliters of peripheral blood, collected into EDTA-treated Vacutainer tubes. Ficoll-Paque density-gradient centrifugation was used to isolate PBMCs, with at least 7 million obtained per sample. Trizol reagent was used to extract total RNA from the PBMCs, yielding at least 5.5 micrograms per sample. For every donor, an aliquot of PBMCs went through flow cytometry to measure the percentages of naive CD45RAhigh/CD27high T cells. Library creation used 5' RACE. The sequencer listed for this sample is Illumina HiSeq 2500. A second PCR of about 6 to 11 cycles was performed with a sample-barcoded 5' primer and a J-beta primer mix. A template-switch 5' adaptor carrying 12 random nucleotides introduced a unique molecular identifier onto each TCR beta cDNA molecule. Each sample yielded at least 2.5 million CDR3-containing paired-end reads. First-strand cDNA was synthesized from all RNA with the Mint cDNA synthesis kit, primed by a TRBC-specific oligonucleotide. Following uracil-DNA glycosylase treatment, all cDNA underwent a first 18-cycle PCR with the universal primers M1SS and BC2_uni_R. The authors' pipeline ran thus. For normalization, 1 million high-quality reads, each with a distinct molecular identifier, were randomly selected from each sample. Instead of being binned into consensus sequences, reads with shared molecular identifiers were discarded. CDR3 identification, clonotype clustering and error correction used MiTCR with a Q25 quality threshold and the strictest error-elimination algorithm. A nonparametric unseen species model with Euler transformation was used to estimate lower-bound total TCR beta diversity. TCRdb took the public reads, trimmed them with fastp at Q25, ran MiXCR for clone calling and kept in-frame beta chains. When rows share a CDR3 protein, they turn into one entry using the most common DNA and genes. The V and J calls and clone size come from TCRdb's table, not from the authors' own analysis. This sample lists fewer than 900,000 distinct CDR3 sequences; about 36% were detected once. The ten largest make up approximately 13% of the sample.

On this clonotype: It lacks a known antigen. Per-base quality was not reported, and no clone a single base away is much larger than it.

Trimming removed 1 base from V and 10 bases from J, leaving 10 bases between the germline ends. Via the germline V gene, CDR1 is MGHDK and CDR2 SYGVNS. The CDR3 covers 12 residues, taking in both the cysteine and the phenylalanine. The only DNA kept is the CDR3, 36 bases in frame from the first base. This chain is built from TRBV25-1 and TRBJ1-1, and the D gene may be TRBD1, 5 bases matching. This TCR came from a man aged 18 to 35 in good health. Sequencing was performed on blood. CDR3 sequence: CASSEWGGTAFF. The sequenced DNA is TGTGCCAGCAGTGAATGGGGAGGGACAGCTTTCTTT.